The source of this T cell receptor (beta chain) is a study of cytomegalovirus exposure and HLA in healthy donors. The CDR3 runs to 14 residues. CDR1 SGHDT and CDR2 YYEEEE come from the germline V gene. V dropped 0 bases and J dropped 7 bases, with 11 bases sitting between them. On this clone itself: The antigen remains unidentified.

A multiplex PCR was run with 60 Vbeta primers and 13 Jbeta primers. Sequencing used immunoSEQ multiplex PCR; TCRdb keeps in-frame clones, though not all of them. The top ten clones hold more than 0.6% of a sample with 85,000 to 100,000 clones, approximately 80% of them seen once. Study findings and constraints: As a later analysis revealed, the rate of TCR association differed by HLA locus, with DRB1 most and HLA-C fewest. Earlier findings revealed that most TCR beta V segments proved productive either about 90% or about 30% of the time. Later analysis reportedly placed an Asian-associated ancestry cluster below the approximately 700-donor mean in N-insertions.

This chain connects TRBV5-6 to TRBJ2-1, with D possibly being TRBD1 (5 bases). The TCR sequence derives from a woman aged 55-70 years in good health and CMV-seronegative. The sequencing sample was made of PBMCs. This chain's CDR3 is CASSLGVRVNEQFF. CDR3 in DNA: TGTGCCAGCAGCTTGGGCGTCAGGGTAAATGAGCAGTTCTTC.